One and the same sample provided the 24 T cell receptor beta chains below, sequenced in a study of Graves' ophthalmopathy and Graves' hyperthyroidism. RNA transcripts served as template for amplifying TCR beta CDR3 sequences. Second-round multiplex PCR came after first-round RT-PCR with HTBI primers. TCRdb recomputed calls from the multiplex PCR reads with MiXCR, one row per CDR3 protein. The data show about 500,000 distinct CDR3 sequences, 39% seen once. Sequencing input: peripheral blood or thyroid tissue (not recorded which). The receptor source for this set is an adult man with Graves' hyperthyroidism.

This clonotype has a count of ten or more. This chain links TRBV6-5 with TRBJ2-7; 7 nucleotides align to TRBD1. This CDR3 is 13 amino acids long. V lost 2 bases and J lost 5; bases outside the gene matches: 3. CDR1 is MNHEY and CDR2 is SVGAGI in the germline V gene. The CDR3 DNA follows: TGTGCCAGCAGTTACAGTGGGACAGACGAGCAGTACTTC. Its protein is CASSYSGTDEQYF.

J is TRBJ1-5 and V is TRBV3-1; perhaps TRBD1 as D (6 bases). The CDR3 extends over 17 amino acids. Trimming left V 3 bases short and J 3 bases short, with 18 bases between. The germline CDR1 and CDR2 sequences are LGHDT and YNNKEL (reference sequence). The CDR3: CASSHGFRGSVNQPQHF. Here the CDR3 DNA reads TGTGCCAGCAGCCATGGTTTCAGGGGTTCTGTCAATCAGCCCCAGCATTTT.

There are many counts of this clonotype. The gene calls are TRBV7-9 and TRBJ2-7; D unresolved. The germline V gene encodes CDR1 SEHNR and CDR2 FQNEAQ (reference sequence). The ends were cut back, 1 base at V and 4 bases at J, with 5 bases in the middle. This CDR3 comprises 12 residues. Here the CDR3 DNA reads TGTGCCAGCAGCTTAGTGGATTACGAGCAGTACTTC. It codes for CASSLVDYEQYF.

Regarding this clonotype: Being one base from a much bigger clone, this may be a read error. The chain links TRBV4-1 to TRBJ2-7, with D hard to call. The CDR3 contains 13 residues. Per the germline V gene, CDR1 is MGHRA and CDR2 is YSYEKL. This CDR3 reads CVSSSAPSYEQYF. CDR3 coding DNA: TGCGTCAGCAGCTCAGCTCCCTCCTACGAGCAGTACTTC.

There are many counts of this clonotype. The chain couples TRBV7-8 to TRBJ1-2; 10 bases are shared with TRBD1. The germline CDR1 and CDR2 sequences are SGHVS and FQNEAQ. V shed 4 bases, J shed 7 bases, and the junction held 9 bases outside the gene matches. The CDR3 totals 15 residues. The CDR3, as DNA: TGTGCCAGCAGCTCGAGAGACAGGGGGCCGTTTGGCTACACCTTC. This sequence encodes CASSSRDRGPFGYTF.

The genes are TRBV12-3 or TRBV12-4 and TRBJ2-1, with 10 nucleotides matching TRBD2. With V trimmed by 5 bases and J by 8 bases, 9 bases remained unmatched. This CDR3 comprises 15 residues. This CDR3 reads CASSPSGGALYEQFF. The CDR3 nucleotides are TGTGCCAGCAGTCCCAGCGGGGGGGCCTTGTATGAGCAGTTCTTC.

V usage is TRBV20-1 and J usage is TRBJ1-5; TRBD1 matches 8 bases. Germline V gene lookup returns CDR1 DFQATT and CDR2 SNEGSKA (reference sequence). This CDR3 is 19 amino acids long. The junction had 13 bases not matched to a gene; V was cut back by 0 bases and J by 0 bases. The DNA for the CDR3 is TGCAGTGCTAGAGATGCAACAACAGGGGGGAGTTATAGCAATCAGCCCCAGCATTTT. Amino acid sequence: CSARDATTGGSYSNQPQHF.

In its sample, this clonotype was seen many times. This chain uses TRBV5-1 with TRBJ1-6, with 8 nucleotides matching TRBD1. The CDR3 totals 14 residues. Germline values: CDR1 SGHRS, CDR2 YFSETQ. The V and J ends lost 4 bases and 9 bases, in that order; junction bases with no gene match: 6. The CDR3 protein is CASSQDRAGSPLHF. CDR3 DNA sequence: TGCGCCAGCAGCCAGGACAGGGCTGGTTCACCCCTCCACTTT.

In this sample, this clonotype turned up a few times. The chain links TRBV28 to TRBJ1-4; D ambiguous. V was trimmed by 6 bases and J by 6 bases, leaving 17 bases between them. The CDR3 loop spans 15 amino acids. Germline-derived CDR1 and CDR2 are MDHEN and SYDVKM. CDR3 nucleotide sequence: TGTGCCAGCAGAGCACGACACTTAGGCCATGAAAAACTGTTTTTT. It is translated as CASRARHLGHEKLFF.

The table lists this clonotype with many counts. This chain joins TRBV11-1 and TRBJ1-1, with TRBD1 as a possible D gene (6 bases). The CDR3 runs 16 residues. Germline V gene lookup returns CDR1 SGHAT and CDR2 FQDESV (reference sequence). Trimming removed 3 bases at V and 1 base at J, with 15 bases between. The CDR3 region is CASSFLGGGRNTEAFF. In nucleotides, the CDR3 is TGTGCCAGCAGCTTTTTGGGGGGCGGACGGAACACTGAAGCTTTCTTT.

This clonotype was observed many times. The chain recombines TRBV24-1 with TRBJ1-2; D ambiguous. Trimming removed 1 base from V and 6 bases from J, with 8 bases in between. CDR1 is KGHDR, CDR2 SFDVKD, per germline. This CDR3 is built from 13 residues. The CDR3 sequence: CATSDFGPHGYTF. DNA of the CDR3: TGTGCCACCAGTGATTTCGGACCCCATGGCTACACCTTC.

This chain uses TRBV19 with TRBJ2-2; TRBD2 aligns across 8 bases. Germline-derived CDR1 and CDR2 are LNHDA and SQIVND (reference sequence). V dropped 6 bases and J dropped 6; count of bases not matched to a gene: 9. This CDR3 region has 15 residues. The CDR3 sequence: CASSISGEASGELFF. The CDR3 DNA sequence: TGTGCCAGTAGCATTAGCGGGGAGGCCTCCGGGGAGCTGTTTTTT. Using reference TRBV19 and TRBJ2-2 for the parts outside the CDR3, the full variable domain is DGGITQSPKYLFRKEGQNVTLSCEQNLNHDAMYWYRQDPGQGLRLIYYSQIVNDFQKGDIAEGYSVSREKKESFPLTVTSAQKNPTAFYLCASSISGEASGELFFGEGSRLTVL.

The V and J genes are TRBV5-4 and TRBJ2-7; TRBD1 is a possible D gene (5 bases). Germline V gene lookup returns CDR1 SGHNT and CDR2 YYREEE (reference sequence). The CDR3 contains 13 residues. Trimming shortened V by 1 base and J by 2 bases, and 7 bases separated the two germline ends. CDR3 protein: CASSLIRAYEQYF. DNA of the CDR3: TGTGCCAGCAGCTTGATCAGGGCCTACGAGCAGTACTTC.

This clonotype was seen repeatedly, ten times or more. The J gene is TRBJ1-2, the V gene TRBV6-6, with TRBD1 matching 7 bases. V was clipped by 5 bases and J by 5 bases; unmatched bases: 5. The CDR3 sequence is 13 residues long. Germline CDR1 MNHNY, CDR2 SVGAGI (reference sequence). CDR3 DNA sequence: TGTGCCAGCAGTGAACTGGGACAGTATGGCTACACCTTC. Its translation is CASSELGQYGYTF.

As regards this clonotype: A much larger clone lies one base from this, so it may be a read error. This rearrangement joins TRBV12-3 or TRBV12-4 to TRBJ2-2; TRBD1 matches 8 bases. CDR3 length: 16 residues. The J segment lost 10 bases and the V segment lost 9 bases, leaving 19 bases of the junction unmatched. DNA for the CDR3: TGTGCCAGTCCCCGCGCCGGGACAGGTAGCGCCGAGGAGCTGTTTTTT. Protein sequence: CASPRAGTGSAEELFF.

V is TRBV7-6 and J is TRBJ2-7; D is ambiguous. From germline, CDR1 is SGHVS and CDR2 FNYEAQ. Trimming shortened V by 4 bases and J by 3 bases, and 10 bases separated the two germline ends. The CDR3 length is 13 residues. The CDR3 loop is CASSSVLNYEQYF. DNA of the CDR3: TGTGCCAGCAGCTCAGTACTCAACTACGAGCAGTACTTC.

This clonotype was found a few times. The chain's CDR3 is CASPPSWVDTGNTIYF. In DNA form, the CDR3 reads TGTGCCAGCCCCCCCAGCTGGGTAGACACTGGAAACACCATATATTTT. The chain combines TRBV12-3 or TRBV12-4 with TRBJ1-3; no clear D. The CDR3 totals 16 residues. The ends were cut back, 8 bases at V and 2 bases at J, with 19 bases in the middle.

The genes are TRBV20-1 and TRBJ1-5; 9 bases map to TRBD1. J gave up 3 bases and V 2 bases, and 5 bases lay outside the gene matches. The CDR3 runs to 15 residues. The germline V gene encodes CDR1 DFQATT and CDR2 SNEGSKA (reference sequence). DNA of the CDR3: TGCAGTGCTAGACCCGGGACAGGGACCAATCAGCCCCAGCATTTT. It is translated as CSARPGTGTNQPQHF.

The rearrangement uses TRBV7-9 and TRBJ2-5, with TRBD1 identical over 7 bases. The CDR3 is 15 amino acids. CDR1 SEHNR and CDR2 FQNEAQ come from the germline V gene (reference sequence). V dropped 5 bases and J dropped 2; count of bases not matched to a gene: 8. The CDR3 reads CASSPPGTVQETQYF. The CDR3 region has the DNA TGTGCCAGCAGCCCTCCCGGGACAGTACAAGAGACCCAGTACTTC.

The chain employs TRBV12-3 or TRBV12-4 and TRBJ2-2, with 9 bases matching TRBD1. There are 16 residues in the CDR3. V trimming: 6 bases; J trimming: 4 bases; junction bases outside the gene matches: 9. The CDR3 DNA reads as TGTGCCAGCAGCCTATCCGGGACAGGGTCCACCGGGGAGCTGTTTTTT. Translation: CASSLSGTGSTGELFF.

This clonotype was recorded once. This is likely a read error, given that the CDR3 carries no conserved phenylalanine or tryptophan at its end. It is unclear where the CDR3 begins or ends on the DNA, so no DNA is shown, and the CDR3 is as TCRdb lists it. The rearrangement joins TRBV7-3 to TRBJ2-7. CDR1 is SGHTA, CDR2 FQGTGA, per germline. The CDR3 extends over 8 residues, inclusive of both ends. This CDR3 reads CASSAYRG.

The chain has TRBV19 and TRBJ1-5; weak D call: TRBD1 (6 bases). V lost 3 bases and J 2 bases, leaving 11 bases between the germline ends. The germline V gene has CDR1 LNHDA and CDR2 SQIVND (reference sequence). This CDR3 is built from 15 residues. The CDR3: CASSIPPGGNQPQHF. The CDR3 coding sequence is TGTGCCAGTAGTATCCCCCCAGGGGGCAATCAGCCCCAGCATTTT.

The chain uses TRBV29-1 and TRBJ2-7, with TRBD1 matching over 7 bases. This CDR3 is 11 amino acids long. Germline V gene data show CDR1 as SQVTM and CDR2 as ANQGSEA. The ends lost 6 bases at V and 6 bases at J; junction bases unmatched: 5. This chain's CDR3 is CSVRDSGEQYF. In DNA, the CDR3 is TGCAGCGTCCGGGACAGTGGCGAGCAGTACTTC.

Points on this clonotype: This may be a read error: a much more frequent sequence differs by one nucleotide. The chain recombines TRBV12-5 with TRBJ1-5, with D unresolved. The CDR3 is made up of 13 amino acids. Germline V CDR1 and CDR2: LGHNT, FRNRAP. DNA of the CDR3: TGTGCCAGCAGTACACGGGTGAGGCAGCCCCAGCATTTT. Protein product: CASSTRVRQPQHF.